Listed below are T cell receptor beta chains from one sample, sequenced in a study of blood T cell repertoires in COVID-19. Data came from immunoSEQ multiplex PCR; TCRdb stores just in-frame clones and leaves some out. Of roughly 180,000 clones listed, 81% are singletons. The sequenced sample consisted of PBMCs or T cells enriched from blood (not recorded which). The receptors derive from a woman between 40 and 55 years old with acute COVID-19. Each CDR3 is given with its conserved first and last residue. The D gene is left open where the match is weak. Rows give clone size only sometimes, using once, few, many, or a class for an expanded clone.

TGTGCCAGCAGTTTATTGGGCCTTCTGGAAGGTAATACGCAGTATTTT	CASSLLGLLEGNTQYF	NA	NA	TRBV28	TRBJ2-3
TGTGCCAGCAGCGTAACAGGGTTTGGCTACAATGAGCAGTTCTTC	CASSVTGFGYNEQFF	NA	NA	TRBV7-8	TRBJ2-1
TGCGCCAGCAGCTCGGGGACAGCGACAAACTATGGCTACACCTTC	CASSSGTATNYGYTF	TRBD1	NA	TRBV5-1	TRBJ1-2
TGCGCCAGCAGGGTATGGCGGGAGGGCGAGCAGTACTTC	CASRVWREGEQYF	TRBD2	NA	TRBV5-1	TRBJ2-7
TGTGCCAGCAAGAGGGCCCTTGAAAAGGACACTGAAGCTTTCTTT	CASKRALEKDTEAFF	NA	NA	TRBV6-5	TRBJ1-1
TGTGCCAGCAGCTATGGGGTGGCGGGGCTGTACGAGCAGTACTTC	CASSYGVAGLYEQYF	NA	NA	TRBV5-6	TRBJ2-7
TGTGCCAGCAGCTTAGCCCCAGGGGGCGGAACAGATACGCAGTATTTT	CASSLAPGGGTDTQYF	TRBD1	few	TRBV7-3	TRBJ2-3
TGTGCCAGCAGCCAAGTCGGACAGGGAGGGTACAATGAGCAGTTCTTC	CASSQVGQGGYNEQFF	NA	NA	TRBV3-1/TRBV3-2	TRBJ2-1
TGTGCCAGTAGTATCCGGCACAGGGATGGAGGCACTGAAGCTTTCTTT	CASSIRHRDGGTEAFF	NA	NA	TRBV19	TRBJ1-1
TGTGCCAGCAGCTGGGACAGGGTCAATGAGCAGTTCTTC	CASSWDRVNEQFF	TRBD1	NA	TRBV5-8	TRBJ2-1
TGTGCCAGCAGTTACGGCCAGGGAATTTTCTATGGCTACACCTTC	CASSYGQGIFYGYTF	NA	NA	TRBV6-5	TRBJ1-2
TGTGCCAGCAGCTTGGTCAGGGTAAACTATGGCTACACCTTC	CASSLVRVNYGYTF	NA	NA	TRBV5-8	TRBJ1-2
TGTGCCAGCAGCTTATCCCTATACGATGAGCAGTTCTTC	CASSLSLYDEQFF	NA	NA	TRBV7-3	TRBJ2-1
TGTGCCTGGAGCGGGACAGAACAACCTCTTAACTATGGCTACACCTTC	CAWSGTEQPLNYGYTF	TRBD1	NA	TRBV30	TRBJ1-2
TGTGCCAGCAGCCGTAATAGCGGGAGATCGACAGATACGCAGTATTTT	CASSRNSGRSTDTQYF	TRBD2	few	TRBV6-6	TRBJ2-3
TGTGCCAGCAGCCAATCACAGGGGATAAGGGACACTGAAGCTTTCTTT	CASSQSQGIRDTEAFF	TRBD1	NA	TRBV16	TRBJ1-1
TGTGCCAGCAGCTTATGGAGGGACAGAACCTACGAGCAGTACTTC	CASSLWRDRTYEQYF	NA	NA	TRBV7-8	TRBJ2-7
TGTGCCAGCTCACCACAGTGGGGGACTAGCTACAATGAGCAGTTCTTC	CASSPQWGTSYNEQFF	TRBD2	NA	TRBV18	TRBJ2-1
TGCGCCAGCACTTTCACGACAGGAAGTACCGGGGAGCTGTTTTTT	CASTFTTGSTGELFF	NA	few	TRBV5-1	TRBJ2-2
TGTGCCAGCAGCGTCAGACAGGGACAATATCAGCCCCAGCATTTT	CASSVRQGQYQPQHF	TRBD1	NA	TRBV7-2	TRBJ1-5
TGTGCCACCCTGGACACCAACTATGGCTACACCTTC	CATLDTNYGYTF	NA	NA	TRBV11-2	TRBJ1-2
TGTGCCAGCAGCTTGCAGGGGCTTCCTCCCTACGAGCAGTACTTC	CASSLQGLPPYEQYF	NA	once	TRBV5-8	TRBJ2-7
TGTGCCACCAGTGATTTCTACCGGGGGGCGGCTGAAGCTTTCTTT	CATSDFYRGAAEAFF	NA	NA	TRBV24-1	TRBJ1-1
TGCGCCAGCAGCATGGACAGTAACTATGGCTACACCTTC	CASSMDSNYGYTF	NA	NA	TRBV5-1	TRBJ1-2
TGCGCCAGCAGTACCGGGTCCTTCAATGAGCAGTTCTTC	CASSTGSFNEQFF	NA	NA	TRBV10-1	TRBJ2-1
TGTGCCAGCAGGCCGGGACTAGCGGGAGGTACAGACAATGAGCAGTTCTTC	CASRPGLAGGTDNEQFF	TRBD2	once	TRBV5-4	TRBJ2-1
TGTGCCAGCAGCCCTTCATGGGGACAGGGGCCTCAGCCCCAGCATTTT	CASSPSWGQGPQPQHF	TRBD1	few	TRBV6-2/TRBV6-3	TRBJ1-5
TGTGCCTGGGTAGTGGGAGGGCCTGAAGCTTTCTTT	CAWVVGGPEAFF	NA	few	TRBV30	TRBJ1-1
TGTGCCAGTACCCCTTTATTGGGACAGGGCACTGAAGCTTTCTTT	CASTPLLGQGTEAFF	TRBD1	NA	TRBV19	TRBJ1-1
TGCGCCAGCAGGTCCAGGGACACTGAAGCTTTCTTT	CASRSRDTEAFF	NA	once	TRBV10-2	TRBJ1-1
TGTGCCAGCAGTCCCACCGTCGGAGGAAGGTGGTTCTTC	CASSPTVGGRWFF	NA	NA	TRBV6-5	TRBJ2-1
TGCGCCAGCAGCACCTCGACAGGGGTGGGTGGCTACACCTTC	CASSTSTGVGGYTF	TRBD1	NA	TRBV5-1	TRBJ1-2
TGCAGCGGGAACAGGGGTTGGAATGAGCAGTTCTTC	CSGNRGWNEQFF	TRBD1	NA	TRBV29-1	TRBJ2-1
TGTGCCAGCTCACCGCCTACGACAGGGCAGAGCGGGGAGCTGTTTTTT	CASSPPTTGQSGELFF	TRBD1	NA	TRBV18	TRBJ2-2
TGTGCCAGCAGCTCCGGAGGAGGGTCGGGGACTACCGGGGAGCTGTTTTTT	CASSSGGGSGTTGELFF	NA	NA	TRBV5-4	TRBJ2-2
TGTGCCAGCAGTTTATCCCCGGTGGGGAAGGGGCACTCCTATAATTCACCCCTCCACTTT	CASSLSPVGKGHSYNSPLHF	NA	NA	TRBV27	TRBJ1-6
TGTGCCAGCAGCTTCTACGAAACCCAAGAGACCCAGTACTTC	CASSFYETQETQYF	NA	NA	TRBV5-6	TRBJ2-5
TGTGCCAGCAGCCAAGATCGCAGGACAGGGGGCTGGCAAGAGACCCAGTACTTC	CASSQDRRTGGWQETQYF	TRBD1	few	TRBV3-1/TRBV3-2	TRBJ2-5
TGCGCCAGCAGTGAAAGAGGGGGATCACCCCTCCACTTT	CASSERGGSPLHF	NA	NA	TRBV10-1	TRBJ1-6
TGCGCCAGCAGCTCCCCAGCGGGAGGCAGCACAGATACGCAGTATTTT	CASSSPAGGSTDTQYF	TRBD2	NA	TRBV5-1	TRBJ2-3
TGCGCCAGCAGCTTGAGTAGCGACCTATATTACAATGAGCAGTTCTTC	CASSLSSDLYYNEQFF	NA	NA	TRBV5-1	TRBJ2-1
TGCAGCGTTGACTCAGGGGAAGGTTACACCGGGGAGCTGTTTTTT	CSVDSGEGYTGELFF	NA	many	TRBV29-1	TRBJ2-2
TGTGCCAGCCTCAGTAGCAACACCTACAATGAGCAGTTCTTC	CASLSSNTYNEQFF	NA	NA	TRBV2	TRBJ2-1
TGTGCTAGTGGGCCCGGGGGATGGGGTTTCCAGTTCTTC	CASGPGGWGFQFF	NA	NA	TRBV12-5	TRBJ2-1
TGCGCCAGCAGCTTGACCCCAGGGGGACAAGAGACCCAGTACTTC	CASSLTPGGQETQYF	TRBD1	once	TRBV5-1	TRBJ2-5
TGTGCCAGCTCACCGACGGGACTAAAGGAGCAGTTCTTC	CASSPTGLKEQFF	TRBD2	few	TRBV18	TRBJ2-1